This T cell receptor beta chain was identified in a study of OX40 agonist ivuxolimab in advanced cancers. Study-wide points: Dose levels from 0.1 to 3.0 mg/kg saw CD4+ and CD8+ blood T cells expand clonally by week 6.

From germline, CDR1 is MDHEN and CDR2 SYDVKM. This CDR3 region has 14 residues. V was pared by 5 bases and J by 5 bases, with 8 bases of the junction left unmatched. Notes on this clone: Its antigen is undetermined.

The repertoire was sequenced with immunoSEQ multiplex PCR; TCRdb's copy has only in-frame clones and lacks some. The table includes tens of thousands of clones, approximately 90% detected once. The sample in question was CD4+ or CD8+ T cells sorted from blood, obtained in a trial of the OX40 agonist ivuxolimab. The chain combines TRBV28 with TRBJ2-5, with 7 bases matching TRBD1. The receptor comes from an adult with an advanced solid tumor such as melanoma, head and neck, liver or kidney cancer. DNA for the CDR3: TGTGCCAGCAGTCACTGGACAGGCGGGGAGACCCAGTACTTC. Translating it yields CASSHWTGGETQYF.